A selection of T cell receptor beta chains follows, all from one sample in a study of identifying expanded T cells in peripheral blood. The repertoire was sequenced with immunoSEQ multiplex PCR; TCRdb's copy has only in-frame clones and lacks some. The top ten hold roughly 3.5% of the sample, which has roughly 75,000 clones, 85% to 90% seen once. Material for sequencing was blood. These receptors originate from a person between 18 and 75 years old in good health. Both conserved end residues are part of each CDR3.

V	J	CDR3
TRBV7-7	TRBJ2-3	CASSLGLASRTDTQYF
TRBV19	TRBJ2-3	CASKTSGASSTDTQYF
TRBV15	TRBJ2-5	CATSRDQGLKTQYF
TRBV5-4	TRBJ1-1	CASILNTEAFF
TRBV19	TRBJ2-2	CASTPRNTGELFF
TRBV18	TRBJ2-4	CASSPPGFGKNIQYF
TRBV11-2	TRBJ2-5	CASSWPSGDQETQYF
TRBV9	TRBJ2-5	CASNSYGTGLGETQYF
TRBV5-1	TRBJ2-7	CASSPQPSGGTKSYEQYF
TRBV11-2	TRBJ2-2	CASSLSGTGELFF
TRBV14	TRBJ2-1	CASSQVSLVYNEQFF
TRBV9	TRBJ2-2	CASKGQGTGELFF
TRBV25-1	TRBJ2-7	CASRGSGGSYEQYF
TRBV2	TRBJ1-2	CASSQGYGYTF
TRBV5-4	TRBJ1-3	CASSQSGNTIYF
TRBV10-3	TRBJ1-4	CAISVTDRENEKLFF
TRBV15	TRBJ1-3	CATSRDRGLSGNTIYF
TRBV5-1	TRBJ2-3	CASGTGFLDTQYF
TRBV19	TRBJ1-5	CASSIEDQPQHF
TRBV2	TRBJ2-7	CASSEARRSSYEQYF
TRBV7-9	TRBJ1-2	CASSLLLGGSYGYTF
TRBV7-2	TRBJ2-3	CASSFKGTGATDTQYF
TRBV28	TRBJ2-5	CASSLDSAHGETQYF
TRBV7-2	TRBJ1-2	CASSLRGRGYTF
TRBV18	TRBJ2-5	CASRLSAQETQYF
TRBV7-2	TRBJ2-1	CASSLGLAVSYEQFF